This T cell receptor beta chain was sequenced in a study of blood T cell repertoires in COVID-19. Study-wide context: Sources were T cells, B-cell-depleted T cells, or PBMCs; the material itself was cDNA or gDNA.

Germline loops: CDR1 LGHDT, CDR2 YNNKEL (reference sequence). V was pared by 0 bases and J by 11 bases, with 13 bases between. There are 13 residues in the CDR3. Cohorts were based on clinical histories the participants reported. Method: immunoSEQ multiplex PCR; TCRdb's copy keeps in-frame clones and lacks some. The sample shows roughly 270,000 clones, less than 85% of them seen only once. The receptor's source is a woman in her 50s who had recovered from COVID-19. The sample was PBMCs or T cells enriched from blood (not recorded which). The genes are TRBV3-1 (or the pseudogene TRBV3-2) and TRBJ1-1; D ambiguous. The CDR3 reads CASSQESLPVAFF. The DNA for the CDR3 is TGTGCCAGCAGCCAAGAGTCATTACCGGTGGCTTTCTTT.